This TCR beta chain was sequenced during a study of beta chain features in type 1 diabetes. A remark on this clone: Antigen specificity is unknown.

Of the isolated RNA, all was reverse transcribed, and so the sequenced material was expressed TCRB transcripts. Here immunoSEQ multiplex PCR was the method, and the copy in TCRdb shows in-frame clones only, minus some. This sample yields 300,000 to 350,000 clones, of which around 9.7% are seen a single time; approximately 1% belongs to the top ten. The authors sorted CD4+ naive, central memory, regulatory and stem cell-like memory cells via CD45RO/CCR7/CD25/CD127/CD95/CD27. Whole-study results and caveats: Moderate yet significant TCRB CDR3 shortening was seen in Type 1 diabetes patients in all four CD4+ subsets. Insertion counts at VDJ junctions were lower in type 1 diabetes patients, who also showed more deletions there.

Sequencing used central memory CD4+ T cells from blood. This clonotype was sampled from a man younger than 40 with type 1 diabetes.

This CDR3 is CASSQPGQSSDYQMNTEAFF. The CDR3 DNA reads as TGTGCCAGCAGTCAACCGGGACAGTCAAGTGATTACCAAATGAACACTGAAGCTTTCTTT. This chain connects TRBV14 to TRBJ1-1; 7 nucleotides agree with TRBD1. The junction had 22 bases not matched to a gene; V was cut back by 6 bases and J by 0 bases. The CDR3 is 20 amino acids. The V gene's germline CDR1 is SGHDN and CDR2 FVKESK.